These T cell receptor beta chains were read from a single sample in a study of T-cell memory formation after mild COVID-19. TCRdb used MiXCR to reprocess the 5' RACE reads, holding one entry per CDR3 protein. Altogether more than 250,000 distinct CDR3 sequences are present, 15% to 20% being singletons, with the ten largest covering around 23%. The source material was PBMCs or a T cell subset sorted from them (not recorded which). The receptors stem from a man between 18 and 35 years old who had mild COVID-19 (a few samples of this study predate the infection). Cell type and time point are not known. The CDR3 runs from the conserved cysteine through the conserved F or W. The order of the fields is V gene, J gene, CDR3 protein.

TRBV7-9	TRBJ2-3	CASSFDTQYF
TRBV7-2	TRBJ2-2	CASSKAGTGNTGELFF
TRBV12-3/TRBV12-4	TRBJ1-2	CASIGTGGAGYTF
TRBV10-3	TRBJ1-1	CAIGEKNTEAFF
TRBV4-3	TRBJ2-4	CASSHFGAPLQYF
TRBV5-1	TRBJ2-5	CASSPISGGTQETQYF
TRBV12-3/TRBV12-4	TRBJ1-1	CASSFGAGGGGTEAFF
TRBV5-1	TRBJ2-5	CASSFLQGSPETQYF
TRBV7-2	TRBJ2-1	CASSPGLNSYNEQFF
TRBV20-1	TRBJ1-1	CSADRPDLLTEAFF
TRBV7-9	TRBJ2-5	CASSYSPSLGYMETQYF
TRBV12-3/TRBV12-4	TRBJ2-3	CASSLLGPAFDTQYF
TRBV30	TRBJ1-6	CAWISGTYNSPLHF
TRBV4-1	TRBJ1-4	CASSQDLLREKLFF
TRBV7-9	TRBJ1-5	CASSSGNQPQHF
TRBV12-3/TRBV12-4	TRBJ2-1	CASLGTGGVNEQFF
TRBV5-1	TRBJ1-1	CASSFRAGDTEAFF
TRBV6-1	TRBJ1-2	CASSEGGRRYYGYTF
TRBV11-3	TRBJ2-1	CASGRDRGSNEQFF